This T cell receptor beta chain was identified during a study of cytomegalovirus exposure and HLA in healthy donors. Likely unrecorded immune exposures existed in these nominally healthy donors. With 60 Vbeta and 13 Jbeta primers, the PCR was carried out. Profiled with immunoSEQ multiplex PCR; TCRdb holds only in-frame clones, not every one. The table has around 170,000 clones, over 60% seen once. V lost 0 bases and J lost 3, with 12 bases in between. The length of the CDR3 is 16 residues. Per the germline V gene, CDR1 is SGHRS and CDR2 is YFSETQ. Study results and caveats: Accurate prediction of HLA-A and HLA-B alleles (for most subjects) was reportedly achieved from TCR beta sequences. Cytomegalovirus-associated status was assigned to roughly 160 TCR beta chains. As immune exposure information, only CMV serostatus was available.

Of note for this clone: What it binds is not known.

The TCR was taken from a girl aged 10 to 17 in good health and CMV-seronegative. Sample: PBMCs. This chain joins TRBV5-1 and TRBJ2-2; D might be TRBD2 (6 bases). The CDR3 here is CASSLEWEAYTGELFF. The CDR3 coding sequence is TGCGCCAGCAGCTTGGAGTGGGAGGCTTACACCGGGGAGCTGTTTTTT.